This record looks at one T cell receptor beta chain sequence and its context. Its antigen is undetermined. Isolated RNA was reverse transcribed into cDNA used as the sequencing template. Here immunoSEQ multiplex PCR was the method, and the copy in TCRdb shows in-frame clones only, minus some. This table has under 350,000 clones, roughly 60% appearing once. Treatment given: oral pan-JAK inhibitor, 5-10 mg twice daily. The sample originates from a study of CD8+ T cells in alopecia areata. Study background: Treatment of the treated patients consisted of oral tofacitinib, 5 to 10 mg twice daily.

Whole-study results and caveats: Greater clonality was observed in lesional scalp samples, especially alopecia totalis/universalis, versus normal scalp.

V was cut by 2 bases and J by 5 bases, with 9 bases left in between. This CDR3 region has 13 residues. Germline V lookup: CDR1 SGHAT, CDR2 FQDESV (reference sequence). The input for sequencing was CD4+ T cells sorted from blood, taken at week 24, from a patient treated with tofacitinib. The chain recombines TRBV11-1 with TRBJ1-1; a possible D gene is TRBD1 (5 bases). This sequence originates from a human donor with alopecia areata. CDR3 nucleotides: TGTGCCAGCAGCTTACGGTGGGGGACTGAAGCTTTCTTT. Amino acids: CASSLRWGTEAFF.